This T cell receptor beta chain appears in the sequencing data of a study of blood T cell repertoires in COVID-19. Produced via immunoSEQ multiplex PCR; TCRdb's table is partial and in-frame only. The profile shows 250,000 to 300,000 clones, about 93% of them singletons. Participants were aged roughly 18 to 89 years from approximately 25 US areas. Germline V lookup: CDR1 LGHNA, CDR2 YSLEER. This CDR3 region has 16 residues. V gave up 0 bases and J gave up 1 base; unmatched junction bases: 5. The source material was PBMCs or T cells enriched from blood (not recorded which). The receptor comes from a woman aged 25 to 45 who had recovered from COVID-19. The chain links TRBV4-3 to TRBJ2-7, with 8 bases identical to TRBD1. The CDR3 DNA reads TGCGCCAGCAGCCAAGAGGCCTACAGGGGGTCCTACGAGCAGTACTTC. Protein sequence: CASSQEAYRGSYEQYF.